The 24 T cell receptor beta chains below all came from one sample that was sequenced in a study of preoperative IRX-2 immunotherapy in early breast cancer. As for treatment: preoperative locoregional IRX-2 cytokine immunotherapy. The repertoire was sequenced with immunoSEQ multiplex PCR; TCRdb's copy has only in-frame clones and lacks some. The table records tens of thousands of clones, about 81% of them present only once. Sample: lymph node tissue, taken after IRX-2 immunotherapy. The receptor set was obtained from a human donor with breast cancer.

This clone was detected only a few times. The rearrangement links TRBV6-8 to TRBJ1-4; 10 positions match TRBD1. The CDR3 length is 17 residues. Germline loops: CDR1 MNHGY, CDR2 SAAAGT. The J segment lost 8 bases and the V segment lost 6 bases, leaving 15 bases of the junction unmatched. The CDR3 loop reads CASSTKPGQGSREKLFF. The CDR3 DNA reads TGTGCCAGCAGCACAAAACCGGGACAGGGGAGTCGGGAAAAACTGTTTTTT.

This clone was picked up a small number of times. The chain has TRBV12-5 and TRBJ1-2; D uncertain. The CDR3 is 12 amino acids. With 2 bases removed from V and 12 bases from J, the gap between germline ends came to 13 bases. Germline V gives CDR1 LGHNT, CDR2 FRNRAP. The CDR3 DNA reads TGTGCTAGTGGTTTGTATGTCAAGGCAAACACCTTC. Translation gives CASGLYVKANTF.

The chain combines TRBV6-8 with TRBJ2-1; 8 nucleotides match TRBD2. The CDR3 totals 15 residues. Unmatched junction bases numbered 5, after V lost 0 bases and J lost 7 bases. Germline assignment: CDR1 MNHGY and CDR2 SAAAGT. In DNA, the CDR3 is TGTGCCAGCAGTTACTCGACGGGGGGGCCGAATGAGCAGTTCTTC. Its protein product is CASSYSTGGPNEQFF.

The chain carries TRBV10-3 and TRBJ2-7, with D perhaps assigned TRBD1 or TRBD2 (5 bases each). The V end lost 11 bases, the J end lost 4 bases, and 15 bases lay between the germline ends. The CDR3 covers 12 residues. Germline V gene sequence: CDR1 ENHRY, CDR2 SYGVKD. The CDR3 protein is CASSGTRYEQYF. The CDR3 DNA reads TGTGCCTCGTCGGGGACCAGATACGAGCAGTACTTC.

V usage is TRBV28 and J usage is TRBJ1-2; TRBD1 matches 8 bases. The CDR3 loop spans 13 amino acids. The trim removed 6 bases at V and 5 bases at J, leaving 5 bases unmatched. CDR1 and CDR2 (germline): MDHEN, SYDVKM. The chain's CDR3 is CASSTDREYGYTF. The CDR3 DNA is TGTGCCAGCAGCACGGACAGGGAGTATGGCTACACCTTC.

The chain is built from TRBV6-8 and TRBJ2-6; weak D call: TRBD2 (5 bases). This CDR3 has 15 residues. The ends were cut back, 7 bases at V and 0 bases at J, with 10 bases in the middle. Germline assignment: CDR1 MNHGY and CDR2 SAAAGT. The CDR3 coding sequence is TGTGCCAGCAACACGGGAAGCTCTGGGGCCAACGTCCTGACTTTC. Translation: CASNTGSSGANVLTF.

In its sample, this clone was seen a few times. The rearrangement joins TRBV19 to TRBJ2-5; the D gene is possibly TRBD2 (6 bases). There are 15 residues in the CDR3. Germline CDR1 reads LNHDA; CDR2 reads SQIVND (reference sequence). V lost 6 bases and J 3 bases, leaving 17 bases between the germline ends. In nucleotides, the CDR3 is TGTGCCAGTAGCCCGACTAGTTATGGGGAAGAGACCCAGTACTTC. It translates to CASSPTSYGEETQYF.

The genes are TRBV11-3 and TRBJ1-3, with D hard to call. CDR1 and CDR2 from the germline V gene are SGHNT and YENEEA. The CDR3 covers 14 residues. The V end lost 4 bases, the J end lost 2 bases, and 9 bases lay between the germline ends. CDR3 amino acids: CASSYNMAGNTIYF. CDR3 in DNA: TGTGCCAGCAGCTACAACATGGCTGGAAACACCATATATTTT.

The rearrangement links TRBV6-8 to TRBJ1-6; 7 nucleotides match TRBD1. CDR3 length: 14 residues. Germline trimming cut 6 bases from V and 10 bases from J; bases unmatched to any gene: 9. Germline CDR1 and CDR2: MNHGY and SAAAGT. The CDR3 DNA sequence: TGTGCCAGCAGGGCCGGGACAGTTGACTCACCCCTCCACTTT. It codes for CASRAGTVDSPLHF.

V is TRBV10-2 and J is TRBJ1-2; D is perhaps TRBD1 (6 bases). Germline lookup yields CDR1 WSHSY and CDR2 SAAADI. The germline V and J ends were trimmed by 6 bases and 2 bases, with 22 bases remaining between them. The length of the CDR3 is 17 residues. Here the CDR3 reads CASRSRRTEGLNYGYTF. DNA of the CDR3: TGCGCCAGCAGGTCTCGAAGGACAGAAGGCCTAAACTATGGCTACACCTTC.

The chain has TRBV19 and TRBJ2-3; D remains unclear. CDR3 length: 14 residues. V lost 7 bases and J 2 bases, leaving 13 bases between the germline ends. The V gene's germline CDR1 is LNHDA and CDR2 SQIVND (reference sequence). In DNA, the CDR3 is TGTGCCAGTAAAGTAGGGCTTAACACAGATACGCAGTATTTT. It translates to CASKVGLNTDTQYF.

This sequence joins TRBV6-7 and TRBJ1-5, with D possibly matching TRBD1 (5 bases). TRBV6-7 is filed as an ORF, its function uncertain. The V end lost 0 bases, the J end lost 3 bases, and 12 bases lay between the germline ends. The CDR3 contains 16 residues. The CDR3 loop reads CASSYSRQSTNQPQHF. The CDR3 nucleotides are TGTGCCAGCAGTTACTCAAGACAGTCGACCAATCAGCCCCAGCATTTT.

DNA of the CDR3: TGTGCCAGCAGCTTGGTGGGAGGGTCCGACACTGAAGCTTTCTTT. The encoded protein is CASSLVGGSDTEAFF. J is TRBJ1-1 and V is TRBV11-3; D not resolved. Per the germline V gene, CDR1 is SGHNT and CDR2 is YENEEA. The CDR3 loop spans 15 amino acids. V dropped 3 bases and J dropped 3 bases, with 14 bases sitting between them.

This clone was seen only a few times. The rearrangement links TRBV6-8 to TRBJ1-3; the D is unclear. The CDR3 is made up of 14 amino acids. With 6 bases removed from V and 0 bases from J, the gap between germline ends came to 9 bases. CDR1 is MNHGY and CDR2 is SAAAGT in the germline V gene. Here the CDR3 reads CASRSYSSGNTIYF. Written as DNA, the CDR3 is TGTGCCAGCAGGAGCTATAGCTCTGGAAACACCATATATTTT.

The rearrangement joins TRBV28 to TRBJ1-2; D is uncertain. Germline CDR1 MDHEN, CDR2 SYDVKM. The CDR3 length is 15 residues. The V end lost 3 bases, the J end lost 0 bases, and 11 bases lay between the germline ends. CDR3 sequence reads: CASSFFGPTNYGYTF. The CDR3 DNA reads TGTGCCAGCAGTTTCTTTGGCCCAACTAACTATGGCTACACCTTC.

The chain has TRBV19 and TRBJ2-2; maybe TRBD1 (5 bases). This CDR3 has 16 amino acids. The V end was cut by 7 bases, the J end by 3 bases, with 18 bases between. CDR1 LNHDA and CDR2 SQIVND come from the germline V gene (reference sequence). The CDR3 coding sequence is TGTGCCAGTACTTCTCAGGGTCTTCAGGACACCGGGGAGCTGTTTTTT. Translated, it gives CASTSQGLQDTGELFF.

This clone was seen a handful of times. The chain combines TRBV19 with TRBJ1-1, with 11 bases identical to TRBD1. The V segment lost 0 bases and the J segment 0 bases; nucleotides outside the gene matches: 6. Germline V CDR1 and CDR2: LNHDA, SQIVND (reference sequence). CDR3 length: 18 amino acids. Here the CDR3 reads CASSIDSGTGGMNTEAFF. The CDR3 bases are TGTGCCAGTAGTATAGATTCCGGGACAGGGGGAATGAACACTGAAGCTTTCTTT.

The rearrangement uses TRBV1 and TRBJ1-5. TRBV1 is an annotated pseudogene. This CDR3 comprises 14 residues. CDR3 in amino acids: CASSQDGVGQPQHF. The DNA for the CDR3 is TGCGCCAGCAGCCAAGACGGCGTCGGGCAGCCCCAGCATTTT.

The rearrangement uses TRBV30 and TRBJ1-6; 10 nucleotides align to TRBD1. The CDR3 totals 15 residues. The trim removed 3 bases at V and 9 bases at J, leaving 8 bases unmatched. Germline CDR1 GTSNPN, CDR2 SVGIG (reference sequence). The CDR3 region has the DNA TGTGCCTGGAGCGTGGCCGGGACAGGGGTTTCACCCCTCCACTTT. Its translation: CAWSVAGTGVSPLHF.

This clone was found a few times. The chain has TRBV7-5 and TRBJ1-4; TRBD1, the table's D call, was not compared with the DNA. TRBV7-5 counts as a pseudogene. The CDR3 length is 16 residues. The CDR3, as DNA: TGTGCCAGCAGCGACAACAGGGTTAGTTGGGTTGAAAAACTGTTTTTT. This gives the protein CASSDNRVSWVEKLFF.

The chain uses TRBV28 and TRBJ2-7, with 8 positions matching TRBD1. The germline gives CDR1 MDHEN, CDR2 SYDVKM. CDR3 length: 13 residues. V shed 7 bases, J shed 5 bases, and the junction held 7 bases outside the gene matches. CDR3 bases: TGTGCCAGCAACCGACAGGGGTCGGACGAGCAGTACGTC. Amino acid sequence: CASNRQGSDEQYV.

This chain links TRBV11-3 with TRBJ1-5, with D tentatively TRBD1 (6 bases). From germline, CDR1 is SGHNT and CDR2 YENEEA. The CDR3 length is 15 residues. V lost 5 bases to trimming and J lost 2 bases, with 13 bases between them. In DNA, the CDR3 is TGTGCCAGCAGCCAACAGGGATGGGGCAATCAGCCCCAGCATTTT. Translation gives CASSQQGWGNQPQHF.

The V gene is TRBV14, the J gene TRBJ1-1; unclear D gene. The CDR3 has 14 amino acids. The ends were cut back, 0 bases at V and 0 bases at J, with 5 bases in the middle. The germline V gene encodes CDR1 SGHDN and CDR2 FVKESK. In DNA form, the CDR3 reads TGTGCCAGCAGCCAAGAGACGGTGAACACTGAAGCTTTCTTT. This sequence encodes CASSQETVNTEAFF.

The CDR3 protein is CASSQGGRLLYQETQYF. CDR3 DNA sequence: TGCGCCAGCAGCCAAGGGGGTCGGCTGTTGTACCAAGAGACCCAGTACTTC. This rearrangement joins TRBV4-1 to TRBJ2-5; D ambiguous. Germline CDR1 and CDR2: MGHRA and YSYEKL. This CDR3 spans 17 amino acids. V dropped 1 base and J dropped 0 bases, with 15 bases sitting between them.